The 22 T cell receptor beta chains in this list originate from one sample, sequenced in a study of tumor-infiltrating lymphocytes in primary liver carcinoma. From approximately 530 ng of total RNA, TCR beta-specific cDNA was reverse-transcribed using a constant-region primer. Libraries for TCR beta were built through three nested multiplex PCR rounds, which together made up a slightly modified ARM-PCR procedure. Running around 9 cycles apiece, the first two PCR rounds relied on TRBV1-TRBV30 forward primers together with a C-beta reverse primer. In TCRdb, the multiplex PCR reads were re-called with MiXCR into one record per CDR3 protein. The sample gives fewer than 400,000 distinct CDR3 sequences, 50% to 70% of which show up once; 9% is in the top ten. Blood RNA originated from unsorted whole blood, with germline DNA additionally extracted. Sequenced sample: peripheral blood. The receptors originated from a man aged 35-49 years with primary liver carcinoma and hepatitis B virus infection.

A remark on this clonotype: Since no conserved phenylalanine or tryptophan closes the CDR3, a read error is the likely cause. It is unclear where the CDR3 begins or ends on the DNA, so no DNA is shown, and the CDR3 is as TCRdb lists it. The CDR3 region is CASIPGTANTEASL. This chain connects TRBV28 to TRBJ1-1; the table's D call, TRBD1, was not checked against the DNA. The CDR3 totals 14 residues, both ends included. Germline V gene data show CDR1 as MDHEN and CDR2 as SYDVKM.

Points on this clonotype: The junction departs from germline at one end; a sequencing error may be responsible. This chain connects TRBV14 to TRBJ2-1, with TRBD1 as a possible D gene (6 bases). CDR1 and CDR2 (germline): SGHDN, FVKESK. This CDR3 spans 16 amino acids. The CDR3 is CASSQARGAAYKEQFF. The CDR3 coding sequence is TGTGCCAGCAGCCAAGCCAGGGGCGCGGCCTACAAAGAGCAGTTCTTC.

This clonotype was detected a few times. This chain uses TRBV12-3 or TRBV12-4 with TRBJ1-1; D remains unclear. This CDR3 spans 14 amino acids. Trimming removed 5 bases at V and 1 base at J, with 11 bases between. In nucleotides, the CDR3 is TGTGCCAGCAGTCTGTCGGTAGCGAACACTGAAGCTTTCTTT. This gives the protein CASSLSVANTEAFF.

In this sample, this clonotype turned up a few times. V and J are TRBV28 and TRBJ2-3; weak D call: TRBD2 (5 bases). Germline assignment: CDR1 MDHEN and CDR2 SYDVKM. With 4 bases removed from V and 2 bases from J, the gap between germline ends came to 13 bases. The CDR3 has 15 amino acids. For the CDR3, the DNA is TGTGCCAGCAGTTCACGGGCGCGGGCCACAGATACGCAGTATTTT. Translating gives CASSSRARATDTQYF.

The CDR3 DNA follows: TGTGCCAGCAGCTTAACGGGAGAGACGCAGCATTTT. This gives the protein CASSLTGETQHF. V and J are TRBV5-5 and TRBJ2-3; no definite D call. The J call may be wrong; the DNA end is better matched by TRBJ1-5. Per germline, CDR1 SGHKS and CDR2 YYEKEE (reference sequence). The CDR3 totals 12 residues.

On this clonotype: The junction shows a germline mismatch at one end, possibly a read error. The gene calls are TRBV12-3 or TRBV12-4 and TRBJ2-7; D uncertain. This CDR3 is 14 amino acids long. The chain's CDR3 is CVSPWETNLNEQYF. As DNA, the CDR3 is TGTGTCAGCCCCTGGGAAACTAATTTAAACGAGCAGTACTTC.

The chain has TRBV7-8 and TRBJ2-1; 8 bases are a match to TRBD2. The germline V gene encodes CDR1 SGHVS and CDR2 FQNEAQ. V trimming: 1 base; J trimming: 0 bases; junction bases outside the gene matches: 11. This CDR3 contains 19 residues. Here the CDR3 DNA reads TGTGCCAGCAGCTTAGTAATGACTAGCGATTCTTCCTCCTACAATGAGCAGTTCTTC. This sequence encodes CASSLVMTSDSSSYNEQFF.

This clonotype appeared once. The CDR3 does not close with the conserved phenylalanine or tryptophan, likely indicating a read error. The genes are TRBV10-3 and TRBJ1-2; 9 bases map to TRBD1. Per germline, CDR1 ENHRY and CDR2 SYGVKD. The CDR3 contains 13 residues. DNA for the CDR3: TGTGCCATCAGGGGACAGGGAGGCTATGGTTACACCATC. This gives the protein CAIRGQGGYGYTI.

The rearrangement joins TRBV6-2 or TRBV6-3 to TRBJ2-1; D might be TRBD1 (6 bases). The CDR3 runs to 16 residues. The germline V gene has CDR1 MNHEY and CDR2 SVGEGT. V was clipped by 2 bases and J by 0 bases, with 11 bases between them. The CDR3 loop reads CASSYKDRSSYNEQFF. CDR3 sequence (DNA): TGTGCCAGCAGTTACAAGGACAGAAGCTCCTACAATGAGCAGTTCTTC.

Comment on this clonotype: This clone may be a read error of a much larger clone one base away. This is likely a read error, given that the CDR3 carries no conserved phenylalanine or tryptophan at its end. The rearrangement links TRBV10-3 to TRBJ2-7; D gene unclear. Germline-derived CDR1 and CDR2 are ENHRY and SYGVKD. V lost 10 bases, J lost 2 bases, and 15 bases lay in between. The CDR3 length is 13 residues. CDR3 DNA sequence: TGTGCCACCGTTAAGACCACAACCTACGAGCAGTACATC. Its protein is CATVKTTTYEQYI.

This clonotype has at least ten counts. The genes are TRBV6-6 and TRBJ1-4, with a weak D call TRBD1 (5 bases). CDR3 size: 17 residues. CDR1 and CDR2 from the germline V gene are MNHNY and SVGAGI (reference sequence). V was shortened by 4 bases and J by 5 bases, with 20 bases between the two germline ends. This CDR3 is CASSFSLIKGENEKLFF. CDR3 nucleotide sequence: TGTGCCAGCAGTTTTTCTCTGATTAAAGGGGAGAATGAAAAACTGTTTTTT.

At least ten counts were recorded for this clonotype. This chain joins TRBV30 and TRBJ1-2; D is undetermined. Germline assignment: CDR1 GTSNPN and CDR2 SVGIG (reference sequence). This CDR3 spans 10 amino acids. The germline V and J ends were trimmed by 8 bases and 4 bases, with 8 bases remaining between them. For the CDR3, the DNA is TGTGCCGGCCGGGGCTATGGCTACACCTTC. Translation: CAGRGYGYTF.

Details on this clonotype: No conserved phenylalanine or tryptophan is present at the end of the CDR3, so a read error is the likely explanation. The chain recombines TRBV6-2 or TRBV6-3 with TRBJ2-4; 8 positions match TRBD2. Germline V gene sequence: CDR1 MNHEY, CDR2 SVGEGT. Trimming cost V 6 bases and J 2 bases; bases outside gene matches: 18. The CDR3 is 19 amino acids. The CDR3: CASSRRTLSGETSKNIQYL. The CDR3 DNA is TGTGCCAGCAGCAGACGAACCCTTAGCGGGGAGACGTCCAAAAACATTCAGTACTTA.

As to this clonotype: One end of the junction varies from germline; a read error may be responsible. This chain connects TRBV20-1 to TRBJ2-5; 7 bases agree with TRBD1. The length of the CDR3 is 14 residues. In germline, CDR1 is DFQATT, CDR2 SNEGSKA (reference sequence). The CDR3 sequence is CGASQRGPGETQYF. The CDR3 DNA is TGCGGTGCTAGTCAGAGGGGGCCTGGGGAGACCCAGTACTTC.

This clonotype was seen a few times. V is TRBV6-6 and J is TRBJ2-7; no clear D gene. The V and J ends lost 2 bases and 0 bases respectively, with 5 bases between them. The CDR3 consists of 13 residues. Germline V lookup: CDR1 MNHNY, CDR2 SVGAGI (reference sequence). In DNA form, the CDR3 reads TGTGCCAGCAGTTACGGCGGCTCCTACGAGCAGTACTTC. Its protein product is CASSYGGSYEQYF.

This clonotype was observed once. The chain couples TRBV11-2 to TRBJ2-7; 7 bases align to TRBD2. The V gene end was trimmed by 3 bases and the J gene end by 5 bases; junction bases not matched to a gene: 10. The germline gives CDR1 SGHAT, CDR2 FQNNGV. CDR3 length equals 15 residues. This chain's CDR3 is CASSFSCGSTNEQYF. The CDR3 DNA reads TGTGCCAGCAGCTTCTCATGCGGGAGTACCAACGAGCAGTACTTC.

To note about this clonotype: With a much larger clone just one base away, this may be a read error. The V and J genes are TRBV4-2 and TRBJ2-7; D is perhaps TRBD1 (5 bases). Trimming took 0 bases from V and 1 from J, leaving 10 bases between them. The length of the CDR3 is 15 residues. Germline assignment: CDR1 LGHNA and CDR2 YNFKEQ. DNA of the CDR3: TGTGCCAGCAGCCAAGAAGGGGAATTATCCTACGAGCAGTACTTC. It codes for CASSQEGELSYEQYF.

This clonotype showed up many times. V and J are TRBV11-2 and TRBJ2-3; 12 bases are a match to TRBD2. The germline V gene encodes CDR1 SGHAT and CDR2 FQNNGV. After removal of 4 bases from V and 3 bases from J, the junction contained 5 bases not matched to a gene. This CDR3 comprises 16 residues. The CDR3 loop is CASSWGGLAGTDTQYF. In DNA form, the CDR3 reads TGTGCCAGCAGCTGGGGAGGACTAGCGGGGACAGATACGCAGTATTTT.

In DNA form, the CDR3 reads TGTGCCAGCAGCCCCGGGACTAGCGCCTACAATGAGCAGTTCTTC. Amino acids: CASSPGTSAYNEQFF. V and J are TRBV28 and TRBJ2-1; 10 bases are a match to TRBD2. The CDR3 has 15 residues. J was trimmed by 2 bases and V by 6 bases; bases with no gene match: 4. Germline CDR1 MDHEN, CDR2 SYDVKM. The variable domain in full, with the rest retrieved from reference TRBV28 and TRBJ2-1, is DVKVTQSSRYLVKRTGEKVFLECVQDMDHENMFWYRQDPGLGLRLIYFSYDVKMKEKGDIPEGYSVSREKKERFSLILESASTNQTSMYLCASSPGTSAYNEQFFGPGTRLTVL.

By frequency in the sample, this clonotype is medium-sized. The rearrangement links TRBV11-2 to TRBJ2-1, with 11 bases identical to TRBD2. CDR3 length equals 16 residues. Unmatched junction bases numbered 8, after V lost 4 bases and J lost 6 bases. Germline CDR1 and CDR2: SGHAT and FQNNGV. The CDR3 sequence: CASSYPGTSGSNEQFF. DNA for the CDR3: TGTGCCAGCAGCTACCCCGGGACTAGCGGTAGCAATGAGCAGTTCTTC.

Note on this clonotype: A much larger clone sits a single nucleotide away, making a read error possible. This chain links TRBV7-8 with TRBJ2-3; D is possibly TRBD2 (5 bases). CDR1 is SGHVS, CDR2 FQNEAQ, per germline. CDR3 length equals 14 residues. CDR3 loop: CASSLSGFTNTQYF. The CDR3 DNA reads as TGTGCCAGCAGCTTAAGCGGATTCACAAATACGCAGTATTTT.

This clonotype has only one observation. V gene TRBV11-1 combines with J gene TRBJ2-1, with no clear D. The germline V gene has CDR1 SGHAT and CDR2 FQDESV (reference sequence). V dropped 6 bases and J dropped 6 bases, with 15 bases sitting between them. The CDR3 runs to 14 residues. The CDR3 here is CASRCGIAGNEQFF. DNA for the CDR3: TGTGCCAGCAGATGCGGAATCGCAGGCAATGAGCAGTTCTTC.